These T cell receptor beta chains were read from a single sample in a study of tumor-infiltrating lymphocytes in primary liver carcinoma. TCRdb processed the multiplex PCR reads anew with MiXCR; each CDR3 protein has one entry. The table shows approximately 120,000 distinct CDR3 sequences, with 55% to 75% occurring only once. Sequencing input: liver tumor tissue from sampling region 3. Source of these receptors: a woman aged 55-70 years with primary liver carcinoma and hepatitis B virus infection. Both conserved end residues are part of each CDR3. The D gene is left open where the match is weak. The size of a clone is reported for some rows only, either as once, few or many, or as a class for expanded clones.

j_gene: TRBJ2-7
abundance: medium-sized
d_gene: .
v_gene: TRBV11-3
CDR3aa: CASRLSGVGEQYF
CDR3nt: TGTGCCAGCCGCCTGTCCGGGGTTGGCGAGCAGTACTTC

j_gene: TRBJ1-6
abundance: many
d_gene: .
v_gene: TRBV7-8
CDR3aa: CASSLRGGNSPLHF
CDR3nt: TGTGCCAGCAGCTTAAGGGGGGGCAATTCACCCCTCCACTTT

j_gene: TRBJ2-7
abundance: .
d_gene: TRBD2
v_gene: TRBV11-3
CDR3aa: CANSSPGLAEGRCEQYF
CDR3nt: TGTGCCAACAGCTCACCGGGACTAGCGGAGGGCCGATGCGAGCAGTACTTC

j_gene: TRBJ2-1
abundance: many
d_gene: TRBD2
v_gene: TRBV12-3/TRBV12-4
CDR3aa: CASSWTSGEQFF
CDR3nt: TGTGCCAGCAGTTGGACTAGCGGTGAGCAGTTCTTC

j_gene: TRBJ2-1
abundance: many
d_gene: TRBD2
v_gene: TRBV6-1
CDR3aa: CASSEADGRAGEQFF
CDR3nt: TGTGCCAGCAGTGAAGCTGACGGGAGGGCGGGAGAGCAGTTCTTC

j_gene: TRBJ2-1
abundance: .
d_gene: .
v_gene: TRBV5-1
CDR3aa: CASGQGVNSYNEQFF
CDR3nt: TGCGCCAGCGGTCAGGGAGTAAACTCCTACAATGAGCAGTTCTTC

j_gene: TRBJ2-7
abundance: .
d_gene: .
v_gene: TRBV28
CDR3aa: CASRRPPSLWQGINEQYF
CDR3nt: TGTGCCAGCAGGAGACCACCTTCCCTTTGGCAGGGGATCAACGAGCAGTACTTC

j_gene: TRBJ1-2
abundance: .
d_gene: .
v_gene: TRBV14
CDR3aa: CASSQGYPGAGYTF
CDR3nt: TGTGCCAGCAGCCAAGGTTATCCGGGAGCTGGCTACACCTTC

j_gene: TRBJ1-5
abundance: .
d_gene: .
v_gene: TRBV12-3/TRBV12-4
CDR3aa: CASSPRTWLGSNQPQHF
CDR3nt: TGTGCCAGTAGTCCCAGGACATGGTTGGGCAGCAATCAGCCCCAGCATTTT

j_gene: TRBJ1-2
abundance: .
d_gene: TRBD1
v_gene: TRBV11-2
CDR3aa: CDSSLDRGQGWDGYTF
CDR3nt: TGTGACAGCAGCTTAGATCGGGGACAGGGGTGGGACGGCTACACCTTT

j_gene: TRBJ2-1
abundance: .
d_gene: TRBD2
v_gene: TRBV19
CDR3aa: CASSTFSGRSYNEQFF
CDR3nt: TGTGCCAGTAGTACTTTTAGCGGGAGGTCCTACAATGAGCAGTTCTTC

j_gene: TRBJ2-3
abundance: few
d_gene: .
v_gene: TRBV30
CDR3aa: CAWSVRLTHGDTQYF
CDR3nt: TGTGCCTGGAGTGTACGACTCACCCATGGAGATACGCAGTATTTT

j_gene: TRBJ2-1
abundance: few
d_gene: TRBD2
v_gene: TRBV28
CDR3aa: CATLGLAGGSSYNEQFF
CDR3nt: TGTGCCACCCTGGGACTAGCGGGAGGGAGCTCCTACAATGAGCAGTTCTTC

j_gene: TRBJ1-4
abundance: .
d_gene: TRBD1
v_gene: TRBV28
CDR3aa: CASSLQGVGVEKLFF
CDR3nt: TGTGCCAGCAGTCTGCAGGGGGTGGGGGTTGAAAAACTGTTTTTT

j_gene: TRBJ2-5
abundance: .
d_gene: TRBD2
v_gene: TRBV11-1
CDR3aa: CASSNGASGRAETQYF
CDR3nt: TGTGCCAGCAGTAACGGAGCTAGCGGGAGGGCAGAGACCCAGTACTTC

j_gene: TRBJ2-3
abundance: .
d_gene: TRBD2
v_gene: TRBV7-3
CDR3aa: CASSLNGGEASGKPDRQYF
CDR3nt: TGTGCCAGCAGCCTAAATGGGGGAGAAGCTAGCGGGAAACCAGATAGGCAGTATTTT

j_gene: TRBJ2-3
abundance: few
d_gene: .
v_gene: TRBV5-1
CDR3aa: CASSLQGGTDTQYF
CDR3nt: TGCGCCAGCAGCTTGCAGGGAGGCACAGATACGCAGTATTTT

j_gene: TRBJ2-3
abundance: .
d_gene: TRBD2
v_gene: TRBV20-1
CDR3aa: CSVSGLAGEAGADTQYF
CDR3nt: TGCAGTGTTTCGGGACTAGCGGGAGAAGCGGGCGCAGATACGCAGTATTTT

j_gene: TRBJ2-1
abundance: .
d_gene: TRBD2
v_gene: TRBV11-2
CDR3aa: CASSTRLAGTYNKQFF
CDR3nt: TGTGCCAGCAGCACCCGACTAGCAGGGACCTACAATAAGCAGTTCTTC

j_gene: TRBJ2-4
abundance: .
d_gene: TRBD1
v_gene: TRBV4-2
CDR3aa: CASNQAGGDGIQYF
CDR3nt: TGCGCCAGCAACCAAGCAGGGGGCGACGGCATTCAGTACTTC

j_gene: TRBJ2-3
abundance: .
d_gene: .
v_gene: TRBV29-1
CDR3aa: CSVGKQGLGTDTQYF
CDR3nt: TGCAGCGTTGGCAAGCAGGGGTTGGGTACAGATACGCAGTATTTT

j_gene: TRBJ1-6
abundance: many
d_gene: .
v_gene: TRBV7-8
CDR3aa: CASSLTANSPLHF
CDR3nt: TGTGCCAGCAGCCTGACGGCGAATTCACCCCTCCACTTT

j_gene: TRBJ2-1
abundance: .
d_gene: TRBD1
v_gene: TRBV13
CDR3aa: CTSSLWTGASGNEQFF
CDR3nt: TGTACCAGCAGCTTATGGACAGGGGCTTCGGGCAATGAGCAGTTCTTC

j_gene: TRBJ1-1
abundance: .
d_gene: .
v_gene: TRBV29-1
CDR3aa: CSARGYLNTEAFF
CDR3nt: TGTAGCGCCAGAGGGTATTTGAACACTGAAGCTTTCTTT

j_gene: TRBJ2-7
abundance: .
d_gene: .
v_gene: TRBV28
CDR3aa: CASRSLVLSYEQYF
CDR3nt: TGTGCCAGCAGGTCACTAGTCTTATCCTACGAGCAGTACTTC

j_gene: TRBJ2-2
abundance: once
d_gene: .
v_gene: TRBV6-1
CDR3aa: CASSVRAGGTGGLSF
CDR3nt: TGTGCCAGCAGTGTTAGAGCCGGTGGCACCGGGGGGCTGTCTTTT

j_gene: TRBJ2-1
abundance: .
d_gene: .
v_gene: TRBV7-8
CDR3aa: CVRSLADSYNEQFF
CDR3nt: TGTGTCAGAAGCTTAGCGGACAGTTACAATGAGCAGTTCTTC

j_gene: TRBJ2-4
abundance: .
d_gene: .
v_gene: TRBV11-3
CDR3aa: CANSSPSDRVENIQYF
CDR3nt: TGTGCCAACAGCTCCCCTTCGGACAGAGTCGAAAACATTCAATACTTC

j_gene: TRBJ2-7
abundance: medium-sized
d_gene: .
v_gene: TRBV11-2
CDR3aa: CASSRLTQGEVYEQYF
CDR3nt: TGTGCCAGCAGCCGACTAACACAGGGTGAGGTCTACGAGCAGTACTTC

j_gene: TRBJ2-7
abundance: .
d_gene: TRBD2
v_gene: TRBV6-6
CDR3aa: CTSSGGTRTYEQYF
CDR3nt: TGTACCAGCAGTGGCGGGACTAGGACCTACGAGCAGTACTTC

j_gene: TRBJ2-1
abundance: .
d_gene: .
v_gene: TRBV6-1
CDR3aa: CASSGTLLGSSYNEQFF
CDR3nt: TGTGCCAGCAGTGGGACTCTTCTTGGGAGCTCCTACAATGAGCAGTTCTTC

j_gene: TRBJ2-5
abundance: few
d_gene: .
v_gene: TRBV28
CDR3aa: CASSRTEKETQYF
CDR3nt: TGTGCCAGCAGCAGGACAGAAAAAGAGACCCAGTACTTC

j_gene: TRBJ2-3
abundance: .
d_gene: TRBD1
v_gene: TRBV6-5
CDR3aa: CASSRTGGMDTQYF
CDR3nt: TGTGCCAGCAGCCGGACAGGGGGCATGGATACGCAGTATTTT

j_gene: TRBJ1-1
abundance: many
d_gene: .
v_gene: TRBV6-5
CDR3aa: CASRGRQTFTEAFF
CDR3nt: TGTGCCAGCAGGGGTAGACAGACGTTCACTGAAGCTTTCTTT

j_gene: TRBJ2-3
abundance: .
d_gene: TRBD1
v_gene: TRBV11-1
CDR3aa: CDSSLRQGDPDTQYF
CDR3nt: TGTGACAGCAGCCTCCGACAGGGGGACCCAGATACGCAGTATTTT

j_gene: TRBJ1-1
abundance: .
d_gene: .
v_gene: TRBV6-5
CDR3aa: CASTGIGTEAFF
CDR3nt: TGTGCCAGCACCGGGATAGGAACGGAAGCTTTCTTT

j_gene: TRBJ1-1
abundance: .
d_gene: .
v_gene: TRBV11-2
CDR3aa: CVSSPHQHGHLRFWGYEAFF
CDR3nt: TGTGTCAGCAGCCCACATCAGCATGGACACCTTCGCTTTTGGGGCTATGAGGCTTTCTTT

j_gene: TRBJ1-5
abundance: .
d_gene: .
v_gene: TRBV6-6
CDR3aa: CASSYGDCRQPQHF
CDR3nt: TGTGCCAGCAGTTACGGGGACTGCCGTCAGCCCCAGCATTTT

j_gene: TRBJ2-5
abundance: few
d_gene: TRBD2
v_gene: TRBV28
CDR3aa: CASSSPASGNQETQYF
CDR3nt: TGTGCCAGCAGTTCCCCGGCTAGCGGGAACCAAGAGACCCAGTACTTC